This passage covers 25 T cell receptor beta chains from one sample sequenced in a study of cytomegalovirus exposure and HLA in healthy donors. Here immunoSEQ multiplex PCR was the method, and the copy in TCRdb shows in-frame clones only, minus some. The sample includes approximately 150,000 clones, about 83% of them seen just once. Sequencing was done on a sample of PBMCs. All receptors derive from a woman aged 25 to 45 in good health and CMV-seronegative.

CDR3 sequence (DNA): TGTGCCACCCTAGCGGGGGGCGCTGCAGATACGCAGTATTTT. Translation gives CATLAGGAADTQYF. This chain joins TRBV6-6 and TRBJ2-3; TRBD2 matches 11 bases. Germline V gene lookup returns CDR1 MNHNY and CDR2 SVGAGI (reference sequence). V trimming: 10 bases; J trimming: 4 bases; junction bases outside the gene matches: 7. The CDR3 extends over 14 amino acids.

In this sample, this clone turned up once. The J gene is TRBJ2-1, the V gene TRBV21-1; the table names TRBD2, a call not compared with the DNA. TRBV21-1 is termed a pseudogene. The CDR3 runs to 16 residues. The CDR3 DNA reads as TGTGCCAGAGGGGATAGCGGTCCGAGCTCCTACAATGAGCAGTTCTTC. Translating gives CARGDSGPSSYNEQFF.

J is TRBJ1-2 and V is TRBV12-5; D call uncertain. V was cut by 9 bases and J by 2 bases, with 16 bases left in between. The CDR3 covers 14 residues. Germline CDR1 and CDR2: LGHNT and FRNRAP. This CDR3 is CASSSWGENYGYTF. The CDR3 DNA sequence: TGTGCTAGCTCCTCTTGGGGAGAAAACTATGGCTACACCTTC.

The chain carries TRBV5-1 and TRBJ2-7; 7 bases map to TRBD1. The germline V gene has CDR1 SGHRS and CDR2 YFSETQ. After removal of 2 bases from V and 4 bases from J, the junction contained 9 bases not matched to a gene. CDR3 length equals 15 residues. In DNA form, the CDR3 reads TGCGCCAGCAGCTTCACAGGGGCGGCTCAGTACGAGCAGTACTTC. This gives the protein CASSFTGAAQYEQYF. The whole variable domain, remainder taken from reference TRBV5-1 and TRBJ2-7, is KAGVTQTPRYLIKTRGQQVTLSCSPISGHRSVSWYQQTPGQGLQFLFEYFSETQRNKGNFPGRFSGRQFSNSRSEMNVSTLELGDSALYLCASSFTGAAQYEQYFGPGTRLTVT.

The chain links TRBV18 to TRBJ2-7; possibly TRBD1 for D (5 bases). The CDR3 has 15 amino acids. CDR1 and CDR2 from the germline V gene are KGHSH and LQKENI. Deletions cut 3 bases from V and 5 bases from J, with 17 bases between. CDR3 sequence: CASSPGYQGGHEQYF. In nucleotides, the CDR3 is TGTGCCAGCTCACCGGGGTACCAGGGTGGACACGAGCAGTACTTC.

This chain joins TRBV6-5 and TRBJ1-1, with 7 bases lining up with TRBD1. The CDR3 runs 15 residues. Germline V gene lookup returns CDR1 MNHEY and CDR2 SVGAGI. Trimming cost V 5 bases and J 0 bases; bases outside gene matches: 6. CDR3 nucleotides: TGTGCCAGCAGTCTAAACAGGGGAATGAACACTGAAGCTTTCTTT. Its translation is CASSLNRGMNTEAFF.

This clone has a handful of counts. The chain joins TRBV2 to TRBJ1-2; D is uncertain. CDR1 is SNHLY, CDR2 FYNNEI, per germline. CDR3 length equals 14 residues. V lost 6 bases and J lost 5, with 16 bases in between. The CDR3 region has the DNA TGTGCCAGCAGATACCAGAGCGGGCTATATGGCTACACCTTC. Translating it yields CASRYQSGLYGYTF. The variable domain in full, completed from reference TRBV2 and TRBJ1-2, reads EPEVTQTPSHQVTQMGQEVILRCVPISNHLYFYWYRQILGQKVEFLVSFYNNEISEKSEIFDDQFSVERPDGSNFTLKIRSTKLEDSAMYFCASRYQSGLYGYTFGSGTRLTVV.

This chain links TRBV7-2 with TRBJ1-1; D ambiguous. This CDR3 has 13 amino acids. CDR1 is SGHTA and CDR2 is FQGNSA in the germline V gene. The germline V and J ends were trimmed by 2 bases and 2 bases, with 6 bases remaining between them. CDR3 nucleotide sequence: TGTGCCAGCAGCTTACTGAGAAACACTGAAGCTTTCTTT. The encoded protein is CASSLLRNTEAFF.

The gene calls are TRBV2 and TRBJ2-2, with TRBD1 matching over 7 bases. Germline V gene sequence: CDR1 SNHLY, CDR2 FYNNEI. The CDR3 length is 14 residues. The V and J ends lost 3 bases and 5 bases, in that order; junction bases with no gene match: 3. The CDR3 reads CASSDAQGTGELFF. In nucleotides, the CDR3 is TGTGCCAGCAGTGACGCACAGGGGACCGGGGAGCTGTTTTTT.

CDR3 in DNA: TGTGCCAGCAGCTTTGGCAGGGGCACTGAAGCTTTCTTT. Protein: CASSFGRGTEAFF. The chain employs TRBV7-6 and TRBJ1-1, with D perhaps TRBD1 (6 bases). V was trimmed by 3 bases and J by 4 bases, leaving 9 bases between them. This CDR3 has 13 amino acids. Germline V gene data show CDR1 as SGHVS and CDR2 as FNYEAQ.

The rearrangement uses TRBV6-4 and TRBJ2-3; D possibly corresponds to TRBD1 (6 bases). CDR3 length: 13 amino acids. Germline loops: CDR1 MRHNA, CDR2 SNTAGT. The V end lost 2 bases, the J end lost 9 bases, and 12 bases lay between the germline ends. This CDR3 reads CASSDTRGVTQYF. CDR3 in DNA: TGTGCCAGCAGTGACACCAGGGGAGTCACGCAGTATTTT.

The V gene is TRBV6-5, the J gene TRBJ1-1, with 7 bases identical to TRBD1. In germline, CDR1 is MNHEY, CDR2 SVGAGI. This CDR3 has 14 residues. V shed 6 bases and J 1 base; nucleotides not matched to a gene: 5. CDR3 protein: CASRSGTANTEAFF. DNA of the CDR3: TGTGCCAGCAGATCCGGGACAGCGAACACTGAAGCTTTCTTT.

The CDR3 spells CASSSLQGPAYEQYF. The CDR3 DNA follows: TGCGCCAGCAGCTCACTACAGGGTCCGGCCTACGAGCAGTACTTC. The chain joins TRBV4-3 to TRBJ2-7; TRBD1 might be the D (6 bases). V lost 5 bases, J lost 2 bases, and 16 bases lay in between. Looked up from germline, CDR1 is LGHNA and CDR2 is YSLEER. The CDR3 runs 15 residues.

V and J are TRBV5-4 and TRBJ1-2; weak D call: TRBD1 (5 bases). Germline V gene sequence: CDR1 SGHNT, CDR2 YYREEE (reference sequence). This CDR3 has 14 residues. With 3 bases removed from V and 8 bases from J, the gap between germline ends came to 17 bases. This CDR3 is CASSSTGTTSGYTF. In DNA, the CDR3 is TGTGCCAGCAGCTCTACCGGGACTACCTCAGGCTACACCTTC.

The J gene is TRBJ2-7, the V gene TRBV18, with unresolved D. Trimming cost V 1 base and J 2 bases, with 12 bases left between them. The CDR3 is 15 residues long. Looked up from germline, CDR1 is KGHSH and CDR2 is LQKENI. CDR3 DNA: TGTGCCAGCTCACCACTCGGTGAGGCAACCTACGAGCAGTACTTC. This codes for CASSPLGEATYEQYF.

This clone came up once. CDR3 protein: CASWDWSTDTQYF. The CDR3 DNA reads as TGTGCCAGCTGGGACTGGAGCACAGATACGCAGTATTTT. V usage is TRBV6-1 and J usage is TRBJ2-3; TRBD2 might be the D (6 bases). The V gene lost 8 bases and the J gene lost 0 bases, with 9 bases spanning the gap. Per germline, CDR1 MNHNS and CDR2 SASEGT. The CDR3 spans 13 residues.

The chain employs TRBV4-1 and TRBJ2-7, with TRBD2 identical over 8 bases. V lost 0 bases, J lost 7 bases, and 11 bases stayed unmatched. CDR3 length: 16 residues. Germline V gene lookup returns CDR1 MGHRA and CDR2 YSYEKL. The CDR3 DNA follows: TGCGCCAGCAGCCAAGATCCCAGCGGGGGCATCCGGGAGCAGTACTTC. It specifies CASSQDPSGGIREQYF.

V gene TRBV6-1 combines with J gene TRBJ1-2; D remains ambiguous. In germline, CDR1 is MNHNS, CDR2 SASEGT. The V and J ends lost 3 bases and 9 bases respectively, with 5 bases between them. The CDR3 consists of 10 residues. In DNA, the CDR3 is TGTGCCAGCAGTGACGTAAGCTACACCTTC. This gives the protein CASSDVSYTF.

The chain links TRBV6-5 to TRBJ2-3, with D perhaps matching TRBD2 (7 bases). The germline V gene has CDR1 MNHEY and CDR2 SVGAGI. The V end was cut by 4 bases, the J end by 3 bases, with 17 bases between. The CDR3 spans 16 residues. The CDR3 sequence is CASSSLGEGETDTQYF. CDR3 coding DNA: TGTGCCAGCAGTTCCTTGGGGGAGGGGGAGACAGATACGCAGTATTTT.

The chain has TRBV5-1 and TRBJ2-3; D remains unclear. The CDR3 runs to 11 residues. Germline CDR1 reads SGHRS; CDR2 reads YFSETQ. V shed 5 bases and J shed 5 bases, with 6 bases lying between them. CDR3 protein: CASSSRDTQYF. The DNA of the CDR3 is TGCGCCAGCAGTTCTAGAGATACGCAGTATTTT.

The V and J genes are TRBV7-2 and TRBJ2-7; 7 bases agree with TRBD1. Trimming took 5 bases from V and 2 from J; bases not matched to a gene: 6. Germline CDR1 is SGHTA and CDR2 is FQGNSA. There are 14 residues in the CDR3. The CDR3 DNA sequence: TGTGCCAGCAGCCCTTCGACAGGGACCTACGAGCAGTACTTC. The encoded protein is CASSPSTGTYEQYF. Full variable domain (missing parts from reference TRBV7-2 and TRBJ2-7): GAGVSQSPSNKVTEKGKDVELRCDPISGHTALYWYRQSLGQGLEFLIYFQGNSAPDKSGLPSDRFSAERTGGSVSTLTIQRTQQEDSAVYLCASSPSTGTYEQYFGPGTRLTVT.

This chain connects TRBV5-6 to TRBJ1-2; 7 nucleotides line up with TRBD1. The CDR3 covers 14 residues. Trimming at V came to 1 base and at J to 6 bases, leaving 6 bases not matched to a gene. Germline CDR1 is SGHDT and CDR2 is YYEEEE. The CDR3 region is CASSLPGTVNGYTF. The CDR3 nucleotides are TGTGCCAGCAGCTTGCCCGGGACAGTAAATGGCTACACCTTC.

The rearrangement joins TRBV5-1 to TRBJ1-1; 8 nucleotides match TRBD1. The CDR3 runs 14 residues. CDR1 and CDR2 (germline): SGHRS, YFSETQ. V dropped 5 bases and J dropped 4; count of bases not matched to a gene: 7. The CDR3 reads CASSVHRGTTEAFF. In DNA form, the CDR3 reads TGCGCCAGCAGTGTGCACAGGGGGACCACTGAAGCTTTCTTT.

J is TRBJ2-7 and V is TRBV5-1, with unresolved D. The length of the CDR3 is 14 residues. Trimming took 0 bases from V and 3 from J, leaving 10 bases between them. CDR1 and CDR2 (germline): SGHRS, YFSETQ. Written as DNA, the CDR3 is TGCGCCAGCAGCTTGGCGTTGTTCGGCTACGAGCAGTACTTC. It translates to CASSLALFGYEQYF.

The chain joins TRBV7-6 to TRBJ1-2, with D unresolved. Per germline, CDR1 SGHVS and CDR2 FNYEAQ. The V gene lost 1 base and the J gene lost 5 bases, with 8 bases spanning the gap. The CDR3 runs to 13 residues. Here the CDR3 reads CASSLEAEYGYTF. The DNA for the CDR3 is TGTGCCAGCAGCTTAGAAGCCGAATATGGCTACACCTTC.